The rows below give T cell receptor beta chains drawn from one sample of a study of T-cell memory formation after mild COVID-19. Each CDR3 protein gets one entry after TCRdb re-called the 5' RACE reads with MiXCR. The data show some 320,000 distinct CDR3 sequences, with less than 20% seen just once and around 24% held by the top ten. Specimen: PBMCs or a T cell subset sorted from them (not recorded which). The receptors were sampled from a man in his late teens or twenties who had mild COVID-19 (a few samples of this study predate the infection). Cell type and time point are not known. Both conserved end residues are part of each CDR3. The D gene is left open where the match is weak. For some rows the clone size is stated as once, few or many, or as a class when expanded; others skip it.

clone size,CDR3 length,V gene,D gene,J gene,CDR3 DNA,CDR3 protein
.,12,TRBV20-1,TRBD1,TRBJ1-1,TGCAGTGCTAGAGCAGGGGACAGGGGAACTTTCTTT,CSARAGDRGTFF
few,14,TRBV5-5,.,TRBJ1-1,TGTGCCAGCAGCTTCCGGCAGATGAACACTGAAGCTTTCTTT,CASSFRQMNTEAFF
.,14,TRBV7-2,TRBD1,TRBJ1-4,TGTGCCAGCAGCTCAAGGACAGGGAATGAAAAACTGTTTTTT,CASSSRTGNEKLFF
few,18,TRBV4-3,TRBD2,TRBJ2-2,TGCGCCAGCAGCCTGGACCCCACTAGCGGGGGGTATTCCGGGGAGCTGTTTTTT,CASSLDPTSGGYSGELFF
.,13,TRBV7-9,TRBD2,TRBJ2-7,TGTGCCAGCAGCCCAGCGGGAGACTACGAGCAGTACTTC,CASSPAGDYEQYF
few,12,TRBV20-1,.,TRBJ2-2,TGCAGTGCTAGTGGCTCCACCGGGGAGCTGTTTTTT,CSASGSTGELFF
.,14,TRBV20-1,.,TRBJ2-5,TGCAGTGCTAGAGACAGGGCGCAGGAAGAGACCCAGTACTTC,CSARDRAQEETQYF
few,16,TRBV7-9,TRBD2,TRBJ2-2,TGTGCCAGCAGCTTATTTATAGCGGGGGACGACGGGGAGCTGTTTTTT,CASSLFIAGDDGELFF
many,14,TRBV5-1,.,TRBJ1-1,TGCGCCAGCAGCTTACAGGGAACGGGCACTGAAGCTTTCTTT,CASSLQGTGTEAFF
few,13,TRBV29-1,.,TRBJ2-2,TGCAGCTCACAGAACACGAACACCGGGGAGCTGTTTTTT,CSSQNTNTGELFF
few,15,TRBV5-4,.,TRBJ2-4,TGTGCCAGCAGCTCCCCGGCCCTAGCCAAAAACATTCAGTACTTC,CASSSPALAKNIQYF
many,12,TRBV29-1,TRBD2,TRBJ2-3,TGCAGCGTCCCCGGCGCCGGGACTAGTCTGTATTTT,CSVPGAGTSLYF
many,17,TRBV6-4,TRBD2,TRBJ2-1,TGTGCCAGCAGTGACTCAAGCGGGCGGGGGGACTACAATGAGCAGTTCTTC,CASSDSSGRGDYNEQFF
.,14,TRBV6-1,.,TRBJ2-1,TGTGCCAGCACCCGGCTCGGGGGTTACAATGAGCAGTTCTTC,CASTRLGGYNEQFF
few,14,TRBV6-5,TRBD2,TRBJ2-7,TGTGCCAGCAGAGCGCGGGGGGGCCGGTTCGAGCAGTACTTC,CASRARGGRFEQYF
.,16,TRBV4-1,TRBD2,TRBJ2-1,TGCGCCAGCAGCGGTCAGACTAGCGGGGCGGGACATGAGCAGTTCTTC,CASSGQTSGAGHEQFF
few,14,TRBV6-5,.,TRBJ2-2,TGTGCCAGCAGTTATCGGGGCCGAGCCGGGGAGCTGTTTTTT,CASSYRGRAGELFF
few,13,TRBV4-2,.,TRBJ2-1,TGTGCCAGCAGCCAGGGGGACTTCAATGAGCAGTTCTTC,CASSQGDFNEQFF
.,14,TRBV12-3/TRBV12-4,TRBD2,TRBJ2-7,TGTGCCAGCAGTAGCGGGGTGAGCTCCTACGAGCAGTACTTC,CASSSGVSSYEQYF
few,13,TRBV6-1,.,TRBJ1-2,TGTGCCAGCCTGTTGATAGGGCCTTATGGCTACACCTTC,CASLLIGPYGYTF
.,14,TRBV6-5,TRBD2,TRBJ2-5,TGTGCCAGCAGTTACTACTCCGGGGGGGAGACCCAGTACTTC,CASSYYSGGETQYF
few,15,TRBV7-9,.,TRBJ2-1,TGTGCCAGCAGCTTAGGTCAGAGCGGTATCAATGAGCAGTTCTTC,CASSLGQSGINEQFF
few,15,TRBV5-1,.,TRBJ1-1,TGCGCCAGCAGCTTAAGGGAGGATTGGGGGACTGAAGCTTTCTTT,CASSLREDWGTEAFF
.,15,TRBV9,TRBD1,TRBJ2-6,TGTGCCAGCGGGACAGAAAGCTCTGGGGCCAACGTCCTGACTTTC,CASGTESSGANVLTF
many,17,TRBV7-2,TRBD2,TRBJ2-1,TGTGCCAGCAGCTCACCGACTAGCGGGGGGCACGACAATGAGCAGTTCTTC,CASSSPTSGGHDNEQFF
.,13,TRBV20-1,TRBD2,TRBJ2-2,TGCAGTGCTAGTGGGGGGGAGACCGGGGAGCTGTTTTTT,CSASGGETGELFF
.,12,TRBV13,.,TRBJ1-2,TGTGCCAGCAGCCTAAACAGGGACGGCTACACCTTC,CASSLNRDGYTF
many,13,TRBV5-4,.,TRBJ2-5,TGTGCCAGCAGCCCACGGGGGTCAGAGACCCAGTACTTC,CASSPRGSETQYF
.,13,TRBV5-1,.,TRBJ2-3,TGCGCCAGCAGGCCGACGGGCACAGATACGCAGTATTTT,CASRPTGTDTQYF
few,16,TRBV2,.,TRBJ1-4,TGTGCCAGCAGTGAAGCGCTTCAGGCGGCGGGTGAAAAACTGTTTTTT,CASSEALQAAGEKLFF
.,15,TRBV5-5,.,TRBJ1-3,TGTGCCAGCAGAGTACAGGGTGGATCAGGAAACACCATATATTTT,CASRVQGGSGNTIYF
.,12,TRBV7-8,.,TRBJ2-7,TGTGCCAGCAACTTAGGTCGTATCGAGCAGTACTTC,CASNLGRIEQYF
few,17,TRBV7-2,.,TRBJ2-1,TGTGCCAGCAGCTTAACCCCGGGGGTGGCAGGGCTGAATGAGCAGTTCTTC,CASSLTPGVAGLNEQFF
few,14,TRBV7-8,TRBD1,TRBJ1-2,TGTGCCAGCAGCTTGATTAGACAGGGATTGAACTACACCTTC,CASSLIRQGLNYTF
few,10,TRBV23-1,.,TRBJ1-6,TGCGCCAGCCATCTGACACCCCTCCACTTT,CASHLTPLHF
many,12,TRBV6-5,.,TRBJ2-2,TGTGCCAGCCACGGGGTCACCGGGGAGCTGTTTTTT,CASHGVTGELFF
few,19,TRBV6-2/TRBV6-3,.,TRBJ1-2,TGTGCCAGCAGTCCCTCTTGGAGTCCCTCTCAGGGGTGGAAGAATGGCTACACCTTC,CASSPSWSPSQGWKNGYTF
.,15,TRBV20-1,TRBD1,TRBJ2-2,TGCAGTGCTAGAGCCCGGGACAGGGGGCCCGGGGAGCTGTTTTTT,CSARARDRGPGELFF
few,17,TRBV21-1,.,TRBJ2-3,TGTGCCAGCAGCAAAGGTTTCCGGGACAGAAGCACAGATACGCAGTATTTT,CASSKGFRDRSTDTQYF
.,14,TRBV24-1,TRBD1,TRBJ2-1,TGTGCCACCAGCCGGACAGGGCTCTACAATGAGCAGTTCTTC,CATSRTGLYNEQFF
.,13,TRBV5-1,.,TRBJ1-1,TGCGCCAGCAGCTTTTTCGGGAACACTGAAGCTTTCTTT,CASSFFGNTEAFF